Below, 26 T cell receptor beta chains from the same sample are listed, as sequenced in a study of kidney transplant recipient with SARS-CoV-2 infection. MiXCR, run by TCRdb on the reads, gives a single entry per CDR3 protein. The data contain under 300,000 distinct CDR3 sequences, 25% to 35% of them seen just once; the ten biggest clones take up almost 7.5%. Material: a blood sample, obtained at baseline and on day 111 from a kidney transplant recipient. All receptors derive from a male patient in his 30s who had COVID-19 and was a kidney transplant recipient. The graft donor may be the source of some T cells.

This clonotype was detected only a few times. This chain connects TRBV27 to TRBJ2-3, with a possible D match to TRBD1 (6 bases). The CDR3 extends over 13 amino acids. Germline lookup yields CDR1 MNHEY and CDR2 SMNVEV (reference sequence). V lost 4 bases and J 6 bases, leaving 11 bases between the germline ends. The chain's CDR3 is CASSSQRGDTQYF. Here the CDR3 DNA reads TGTGCCAGCAGTTCCCAGAGGGGGGATACGCAGTATTTT.

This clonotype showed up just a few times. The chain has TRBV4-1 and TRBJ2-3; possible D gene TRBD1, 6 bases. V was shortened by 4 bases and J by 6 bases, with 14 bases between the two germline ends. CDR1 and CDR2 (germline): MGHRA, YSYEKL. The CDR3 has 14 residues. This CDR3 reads CASSRGTKIDTQYF. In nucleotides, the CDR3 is TGCGCCAGCAGCCGGGGGACAAAGATCGATACGCAGTATTTT.

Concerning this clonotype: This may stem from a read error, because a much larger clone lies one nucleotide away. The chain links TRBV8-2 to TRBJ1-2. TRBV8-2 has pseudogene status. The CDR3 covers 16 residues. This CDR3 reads CGSTPIDSRKTYGHTF. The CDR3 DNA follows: TGTGGCAGTACTCCAATTGATAGCCGAAAGACCTATGGCCACACCTTC.

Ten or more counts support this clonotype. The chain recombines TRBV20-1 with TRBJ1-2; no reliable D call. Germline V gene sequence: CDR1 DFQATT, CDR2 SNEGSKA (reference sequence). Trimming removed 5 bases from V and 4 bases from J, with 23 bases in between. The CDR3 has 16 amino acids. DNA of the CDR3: TGCAGTGCTTTGCCACCGCTGTTTCGAAAGACCTATGGCTACACCTTC. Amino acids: CSALPPLFRKTYGYTF.

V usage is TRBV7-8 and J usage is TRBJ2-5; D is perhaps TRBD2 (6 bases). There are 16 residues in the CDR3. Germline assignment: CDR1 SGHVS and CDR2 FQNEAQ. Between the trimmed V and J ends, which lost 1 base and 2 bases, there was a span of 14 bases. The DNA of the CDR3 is TGTGCCAGCAGCTTAGGATTAATAGCGGAGCAAGAGACCCAGTACTTC. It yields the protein CASSLGLIAEQETQYF.

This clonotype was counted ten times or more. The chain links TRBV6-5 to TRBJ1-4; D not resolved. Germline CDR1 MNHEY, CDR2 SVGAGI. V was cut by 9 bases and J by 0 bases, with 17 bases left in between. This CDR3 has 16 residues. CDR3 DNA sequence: TGTGCCAGTCGAAAATATACAGAAGCAACTAATGAAAAACTGTTTTTT. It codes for CASRKYTEATNEKLFF.

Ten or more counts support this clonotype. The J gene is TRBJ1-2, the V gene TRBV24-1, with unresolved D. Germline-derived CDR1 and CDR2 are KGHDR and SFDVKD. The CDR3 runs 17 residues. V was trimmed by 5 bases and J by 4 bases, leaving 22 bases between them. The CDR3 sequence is CATSVHSSTRKTYGYTF. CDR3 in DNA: TGTGCCACCAGTGTCCACAGTAGTACCAGAAAGACCTATGGCTACACCTTC.

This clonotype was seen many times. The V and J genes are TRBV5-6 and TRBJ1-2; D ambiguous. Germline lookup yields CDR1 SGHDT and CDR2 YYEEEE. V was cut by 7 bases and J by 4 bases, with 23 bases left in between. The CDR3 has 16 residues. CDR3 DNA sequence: TGTGCCAGCCCTGATGCCAATAGTCGAAAGACCTATGGCTACACCTTC. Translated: CASPDANSRKTYGYTF.

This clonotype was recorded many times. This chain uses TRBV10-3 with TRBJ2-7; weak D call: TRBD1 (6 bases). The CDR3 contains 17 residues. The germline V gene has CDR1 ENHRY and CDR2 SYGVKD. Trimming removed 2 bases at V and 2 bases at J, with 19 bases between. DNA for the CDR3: TGTGCCATCAGTGAGCGGACAGACCTAATCGACCCCTACGAGCAGTACTTC. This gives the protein CAISERTDLIDPYEQYF.

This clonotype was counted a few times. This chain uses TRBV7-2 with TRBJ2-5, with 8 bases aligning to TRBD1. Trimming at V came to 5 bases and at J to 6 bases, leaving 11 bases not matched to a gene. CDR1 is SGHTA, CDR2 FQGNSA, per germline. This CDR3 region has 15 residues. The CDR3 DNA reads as TGTGCCAGCAGCCCGACAGGGGTCCCGGGGAAGACCCAGTACTTC. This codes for CASSPTGVPGKTQYF.

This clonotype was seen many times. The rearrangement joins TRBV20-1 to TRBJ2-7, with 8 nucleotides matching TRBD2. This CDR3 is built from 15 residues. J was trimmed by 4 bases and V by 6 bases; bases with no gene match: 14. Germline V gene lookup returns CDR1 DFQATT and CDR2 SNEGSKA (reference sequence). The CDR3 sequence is CSAGNPGGVSYEQYF. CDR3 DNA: TGCAGTGCCGGGAACCCCGGGGGGGTGTCTTACGAGCAGTACTTC.

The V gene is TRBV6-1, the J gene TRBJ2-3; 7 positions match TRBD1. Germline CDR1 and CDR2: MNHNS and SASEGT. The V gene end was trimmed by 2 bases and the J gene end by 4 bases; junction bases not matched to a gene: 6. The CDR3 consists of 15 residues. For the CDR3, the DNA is TGTGCCAGCAGTGAAACAGGGGTCCTCGCAGATACGCAGTATTTT. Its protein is CASSETGVLADTQYF.

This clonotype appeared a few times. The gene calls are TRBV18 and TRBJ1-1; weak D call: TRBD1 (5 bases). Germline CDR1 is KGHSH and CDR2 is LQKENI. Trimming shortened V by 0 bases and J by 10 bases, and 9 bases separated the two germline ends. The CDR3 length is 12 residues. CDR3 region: CASSPPQGRAFF. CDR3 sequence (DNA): TGTGCCAGCTCACCACCGCAGGGAAGAGCTTTCTTT.

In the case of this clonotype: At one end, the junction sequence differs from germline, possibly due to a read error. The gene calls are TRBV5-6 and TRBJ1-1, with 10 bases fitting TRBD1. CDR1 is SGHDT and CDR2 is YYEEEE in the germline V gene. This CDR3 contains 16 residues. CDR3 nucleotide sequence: TGTGCCAGCAGCTTCGTCGACAGGGGGCGTAACACTGAAGCTCTCTTT. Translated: CASSFVDRGRNTEALF.

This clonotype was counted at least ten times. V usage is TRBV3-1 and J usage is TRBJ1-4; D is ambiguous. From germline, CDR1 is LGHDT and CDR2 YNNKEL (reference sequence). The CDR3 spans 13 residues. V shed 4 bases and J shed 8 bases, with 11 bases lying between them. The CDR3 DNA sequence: TGTGCCAGCAGCCCCCTCAAGAACGAAAAACTGTTTTTT. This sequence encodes CASSPLKNEKLFF.

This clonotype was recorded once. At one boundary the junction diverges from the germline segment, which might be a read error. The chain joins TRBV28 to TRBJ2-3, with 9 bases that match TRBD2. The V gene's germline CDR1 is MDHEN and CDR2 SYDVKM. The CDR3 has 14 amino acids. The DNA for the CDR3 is TGTGCCAGCAGAGGCGGGACTAGCACAGATGCGCAGTATTTT. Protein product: CASRGGTSTDAQYF.

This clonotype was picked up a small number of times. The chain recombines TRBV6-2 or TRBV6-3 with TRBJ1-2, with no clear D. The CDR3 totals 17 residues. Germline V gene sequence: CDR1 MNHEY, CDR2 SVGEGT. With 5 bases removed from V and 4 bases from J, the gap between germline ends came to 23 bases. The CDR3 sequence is CASSELGCIGKTYGYTF. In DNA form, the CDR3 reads TGTGCCAGCAGTGAGTTGGGCTGCATCGGAAAGACCTATGGCTACACCTTC.

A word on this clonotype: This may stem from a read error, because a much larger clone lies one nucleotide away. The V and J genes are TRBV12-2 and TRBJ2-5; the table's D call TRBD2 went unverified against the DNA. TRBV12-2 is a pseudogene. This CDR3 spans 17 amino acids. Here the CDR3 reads CASRLGEDSGRQETQHF. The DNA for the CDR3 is TGTGCAAGTCGCTTAGGGGAGGATAGCGGGAGGCAAGAGACCCAGCACTTC.

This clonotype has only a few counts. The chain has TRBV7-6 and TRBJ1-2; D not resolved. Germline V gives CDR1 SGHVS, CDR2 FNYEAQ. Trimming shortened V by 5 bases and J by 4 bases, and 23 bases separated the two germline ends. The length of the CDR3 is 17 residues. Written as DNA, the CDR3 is TGTGCCAGCAGCAATGCCACTGAATCTCGAAAGACCTATGGCTACACCTTC. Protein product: CASSNATESRKTYGYTF.

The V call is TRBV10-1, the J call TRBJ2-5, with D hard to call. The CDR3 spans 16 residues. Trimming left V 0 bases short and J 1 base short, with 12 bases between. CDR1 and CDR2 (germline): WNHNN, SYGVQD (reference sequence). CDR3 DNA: TGCGCCAGCAGTGAGTCTTCTTTGTGGGGCCAAGAGACCCAGTACTTC. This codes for CASSESSLWGQETQYF.

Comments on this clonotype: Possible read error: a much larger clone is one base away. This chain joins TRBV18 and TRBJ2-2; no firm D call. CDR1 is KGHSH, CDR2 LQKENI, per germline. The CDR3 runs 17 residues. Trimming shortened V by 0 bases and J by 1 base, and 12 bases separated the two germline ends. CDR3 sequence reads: CASSPPERPWNTGELFF. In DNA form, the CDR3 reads TGTGCCAGCTCACCACCGGAAAGGCCATGGAACACCGGGGAGCTGTTTTTT.

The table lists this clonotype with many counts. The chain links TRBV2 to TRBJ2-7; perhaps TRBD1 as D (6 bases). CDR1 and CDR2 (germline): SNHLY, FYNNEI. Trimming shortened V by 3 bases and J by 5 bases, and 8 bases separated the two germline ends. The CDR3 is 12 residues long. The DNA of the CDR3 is TGTGCCAGCAGTGACAGGGGCCACGAGCAGTACTTC. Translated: CASSDRGHEQYF.

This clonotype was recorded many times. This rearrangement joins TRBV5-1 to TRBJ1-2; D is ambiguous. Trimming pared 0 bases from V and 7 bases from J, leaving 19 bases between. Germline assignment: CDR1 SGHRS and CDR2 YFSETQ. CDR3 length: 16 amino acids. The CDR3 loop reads CASSLAGIGAPVGYTF. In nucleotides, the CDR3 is TGCGCCAGCAGCTTGGCCGGGATCGGTGCACCGGTTGGCTACACCTTC.

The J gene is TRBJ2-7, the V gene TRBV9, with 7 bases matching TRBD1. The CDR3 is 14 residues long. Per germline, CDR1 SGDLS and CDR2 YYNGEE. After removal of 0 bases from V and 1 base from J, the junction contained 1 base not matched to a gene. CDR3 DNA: TGTGCCAGCAGCGTAGAGGGACAGTCCTACGAGCAGTACTTC. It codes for CASSVEGQSYEQYF.

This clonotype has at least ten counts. The CDR3 reads CASSLGGSLDTIYF. For the CDR3, the DNA is TGCGCCAGCAGCTTGGGGGGTTCATTAGACACCATATATTTT. V usage is TRBV5-1 and J usage is TRBJ1-3; D not certain. The CDR3 is 14 residues long. Per the germline V gene, CDR1 is SGHRS and CDR2 is YFSETQ. The V end lost 0 bases, the J end lost 8 bases, and 12 bases lay between the germline ends. The full variable domain, its missing parts supplied by reference TRBV5-1 and TRBJ1-3, is KAGVTQTPRYLIKTRGQQVTLSCSPISGHRSVSWYQQTPGQGLQFLFEYFSETQRNKGNFPGRFSGRQFSNSRSEMNVSTLELGDSALYLCASSLGGSLDTIYFGEGSWLTVV.

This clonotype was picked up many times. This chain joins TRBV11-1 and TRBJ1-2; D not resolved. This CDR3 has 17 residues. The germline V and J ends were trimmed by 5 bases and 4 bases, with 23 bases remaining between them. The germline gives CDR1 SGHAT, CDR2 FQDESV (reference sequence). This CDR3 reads CASSDHYKAGKTYGYTF. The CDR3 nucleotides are TGTGCCAGCAGCGATCATTATAAGGCTGGAAAGACCTATGGCTACACCTTC.